A selection of T cell receptor beta chains follows, all from one sample in a study of Graves' ophthalmopathy and Graves' hyperthyroidism. Each CDR3 protein is one row after TCRdb ran MiXCR on the multiplex PCR reads. This sample has around 590,000 distinct CDR3 sequences, with less than 45% found just once. Material for sequencing was peripheral blood or thyroid tissue (not recorded which). These receptors were taken from an adult man with Graves' hyperthyroidism. CDR3s include the opening cysteine and the closing phenylalanine or tryptophan. D genes are given only for firm matches. The size entry is marked missing in some rows and otherwise reads once, few, many or a size class.

NA,NA,TRBJ2-7,TRBV20-1,CSARRAGRDTGEQYF,TGCAGTGCTAGAAGGGCGGGGAGGGACACCGGGGAGCAGTACTTC
TRBD2,many,TRBJ2-2,TRBV5-1,CASSPGLAGLYTGELFF,TGCGCCAGCAGCCCCGGACTAGCGGGCCTATACACCGGGGAGCTGTTTTTT
TRBD1,many,TRBJ2-5,TRBV7-7,CASSQDRLETQYF,TGTGCTAGCAGCCAGGACAGGCTTGAGACCCAGTACTTC
NA,many,TRBJ2-2,TRBV7-8,CASSPPTGRGGELFF,TGTGCCAGCAGCCCGCCGACAGGACGGGGCGGGGAGCTGTTTTTT
NA,NA,TRBJ2-5,TRBV20-1,CSARVGRQETQYF,TGCAGTGCCAGGGTGGGGCGTCAAGAGACCCAGTACTTC
NA,many,TRBJ2-5,TRBV6-1,CASSEGLGQETQYF,TGTGCCAGCAGTGAAGGCTTGGGGCAAGAGACCCAGTACTTC
NA,NA,TRBJ1-3,TRBV12-3/TRBV12-4,CASSPSQGPSGNTIYF,TGTGCCAGCAGCCCTAGCCAGGGCCCCTCTGGAAACACCATATATTTT
NA,few,TRBJ2-5,TRBV27,CASSSSGFETQYF,TGTGCCAGCAGTTCCAGCGGGTTCGAGACCCAGTACTTC
NA,NA,TRBJ2-3,TRBV5-1,CASSLGGPPDTQYF,TGCGCCAGCAGCTTGGGGGGACCCCCGGATACGCAGTATTTT
NA,few,TRBJ1-1,TRBV28,CASSLTAIVNTEAFF,TGTGCCAGCAGTTTGACAGCAATCGTGAACACTGAAGCTTTCTTT
TRBD2,many,TRBJ2-5,TRBV7-9,CASSGTSGEETQYF,TGTGCCAGCAGCGGTACTAGCGGTGAAGAGACCCAGTACTTC
NA,many,TRBJ1-2,TRBV9,CASSVNERYGYGYTF,TGTGCCAGCAGCGTAAACGAGCGCTACGGCTATGGCTACACCTTC
TRBD1,NA,TRBJ1-1,TRBV6-5,CASRRQGGTEAFF,TGTGCCAGCAGGAGACAGGGTGGCACTGAAGCTTTCTTT
NA,many,TRBJ2-5,TRBV9,CASSVFGRDGETQYF,TGTGCCAGCAGCGTATTCGGACGAGATGGGGAGACCCAGTACTTC
NA,many,TRBJ1-2,TRBV5-8,CASTSPGRQGRSTGYTF,TGTGCCAGCACCTCACCGGGACGCCAGGGAAGGTCGACTGGCTACACCTTC
NA,many,TRBJ1-1,TRBV5-8,CASSLMFF,TGTGCCAGCAGCTTGATGTTCTTT
NA,many,TRBJ1-1,TRBV10-3,CAILEDSEAFF,TGTGCCATCCTGGAGGACAGTGAAGCTTTCTTT
NA,many,TRBJ1-1,TRBV7-2,CASSPRWVWMNTEAFF,TGTGCCAGCAGCCCTAGATGGGTTTGGATGAACACTGAAGCTTTCTTT
NA,many,TRBJ1-2,TRBV20-1,CSAPRGDNYGYTF,TGCAGTGCCCCTAGAGGTGATAACTATGGCTACACCTTC
NA,many,TRBJ1-1,TRBV20-1,CSASPGNTEAFF,TGCAGTGCTAGCCCAGGGAACACTGAAGCTTTCTTT
NA,NA,TRBJ1-6,TRBV7-8,CASSTIAGNSPLHF,TGTGCCAGCAGCACCATAGCGGGGAATTCACCCCTCCACTTT
TRBD2,few,TRBJ2-2,TRBV7-6,CAGSLLAGATGELFF,TGTGCCGGCAGCCTTCTAGCGGGGGCCACCGGGGAGCTGTTTTTT
NA,few,TRBJ1-1,TRBV12-3/TRBV12-4,CASRQQWNTEAFF,TGTGCCAGCAGGCAACAGTGGAACACTGAAGCTTTCTTT
NA,NA,TRBJ2-5,TRBV7-6,CASSFYICSAPSGGGETQYF,NA
NA,NA,TRBJ2-5,TRBV24-1,CATSDPLAGETQYF,TGTGCCACCTCGGACCCTCTGGCGGGGGAGACCCAGTACTTC
NA,NA,TRBJ1-3,TRBV10-2,CASSRPRTGGSTIYF,TGTGCCAGCAGTCGACCCCGGACGGGCGGAAGCACCATATATTTT
NA,NA,TRBJ1-2,TRBV2,CASSWGLGDYTF,TGTGCCAGCAGTTGGGGGTTGGGCGACTACACCTTC
TRBD1,many,TRBJ1-2,TRBV15,CATSRARTGVENYGYTF,TGTGCCACCAGCAGAGCACGGACAGGGGTCGAAAACTATGGCTACACCTTC